These 13 T cell receptor beta chains were all obtained from the same sample, sequenced in a study of long-term antiretroviral therapy in people with HIV. Version v3.0 of the immunoSEQ assay ran at survey level. TCRdb's copy holds only in-frame clones and misses some; the assay was immunoSEQ multiplex PCR. The sample has approximately 12,000 clones, under 85% seen once; the top ten hold 17%. Here the sequenced sample was unsorted PBMCs, taken 3.4 years after starting antiretroviral therapy. These receptors came from a man between 35 and 55 years old with HIV.

The V gene is TRBV19, the J gene TRBJ1-5; weak D call: TRBD1 (6 bases). CDR3 length: 17 residues. V was shortened by 3 bases and J by 3 bases, with 18 bases between the two germline ends. Germline V gives CDR1 LNHDA, CDR2 SQIVND (reference sequence). CDR3 DNA: TGTGCCAGTAGTATGGCCGCGGGGGGCTTCGACAATCAGCCCCAGCATTTT. Its protein product is CASSMAAGGFDNQPQHF.

The chain couples TRBV6-4 to TRBJ2-7; 7 bases are a match to TRBD1. Trimming removed 4 bases from V and 2 bases from J; junction bases left unmatched: 11. The length of the CDR3 is 16 residues. The germline gives CDR1 MRHNA, CDR2 SNTAGT. This CDR3 reads CASSGGSRDSPYEQYF. Here the CDR3 DNA reads TGTGCCAGCAGTGGGGGATCCCGGGACAGCCCCTACGAGCAGTACTTC.

This clone has only one observation. The chain links TRBV6-1 to TRBJ2-3; maybe TRBD2 (5 bases). The CDR3 length is 13 residues. Per the germline V gene, CDR1 is MNHNS and CDR2 is SASEGT. The CDR3 loop is CSTPGRVPDTQYF. CDR3 nucleotide sequence: TGTTCCACCCCGGGAAGGGTCCCAGATACGCAGTATTTT.

The V call is TRBV2, the J call TRBJ2-1, with D unresolved. The V end was cut by 6 bases, the J end by 3 bases, with 9 bases between. The CDR3 has 13 amino acids. Germline CDR1 is SNHLY and CDR2 is FYNNEI. Here the CDR3 reads CASSFIVYNEQFF. CDR3 nucleotide sequence: TGTGCCAGCAGCTTTATAGTCTACAATGAGCAGTTCTTC.

The chain links TRBV7-6 to TRBJ2-2, with 8 bases identical to TRBD2. The CDR3 is made up of 13 amino acids. Germline V gene data show CDR1 as SGHVS and CDR2 as FNYEAQ. The junction had 7 bases not matched to a gene; V was cut back by 9 bases and J by 7 bases. CDR3 sequence (DNA): TGTGCCAGTAACCAAGCGGGAGTCGGGGAGCTGTTTTTT. Translating gives CASNQAGVGELFF.

The rearrangement links TRBV10-3 to TRBJ1-3; TRBD1 aligns across 9 bases. With V trimmed by 1 base and J by 3 bases, 4 bases remained unmatched. This CDR3 region has 16 residues. The germline V gene encodes CDR1 ENHRY and CDR2 SYGVKD. CDR3 region: CAISEWGQGVGNTIYF. For the CDR3, the DNA is TGTGCCATCAGTGAGTGGGGACAGGGAGTTGGAAACACCATATATTTT.

The chain uses TRBV9 and TRBJ2-1, with D perhaps matching TRBD2 (5 bases). Germline-derived CDR1 and CDR2 are SGDLS and YYNGEE. V dropped 3 bases and J dropped 12 bases, with 10 bases sitting between them. The CDR3 covers 11 residues. CDR3 protein: CASSAGLMQFF. The CDR3 DNA sequence: TGTGCCAGCAGCGCCGGACTGATGCAGTTCTTC.

The chain employs TRBV10-3 and TRBJ1-1; D perhaps matches TRBD1 (5 bases). Per germline, CDR1 ENHRY and CDR2 SYGVKD. The V end lost 6 bases, the J end lost 1 base, and 12 bases lay between the germline ends. The CDR3 is 14 residues long. CDR3 sequence: CAIRGGRANTEAFF. The CDR3 DNA is TGTGCCATCAGGGGGGGACGGGCGAACACTGAAGCTTTCTTT.

The rearrangement uses TRBV6-5 and TRBJ1-5; 7 positions match TRBD1. Germline V gives CDR1 MNHEY, CDR2 SVGAGI. This CDR3 comprises 13 residues. V was pared by 6 bases and J by 4 bases, with 3 bases of the junction left unmatched. This CDR3 reads CASRGDSNQPQHF. The CDR3 DNA sequence: TGTGCCAGCAGGGGGGACAGTAATCAGCCCCAGCATTTT.

This clone is labeled as medium-sized (0.01 to 0.1%). This rearrangement joins TRBV30 to TRBJ1-5, with D possibly being TRBD1 (5 bases). CDR3 length equals 13 residues. V lost 0 bases and J 12 bases, leaving 15 bases between the germline ends. Germline CDR1 GTSNPN, CDR2 SVGIG (reference sequence). CDR3 nucleotides: TGTGCCTGGAGTGTTGCCTCCGGGGCGGACCAGCATTTT. Translating it yields CAWSVASGADQHF.

The chain recombines TRBV19 with TRBJ1-3; D is uncertain. CDR3 length: 15 amino acids. Trimming cost V 8 bases and J 0 bases, with 14 bases left between them. Germline CDR1 reads LNHDA; CDR2 reads SQIVND (reference sequence). CDR3 nucleotide sequence: TGTGCCAGTTCTTTGTCAGATACCTCTGGAAACACCATATATTTT. As protein: CASSLSDTSGNTIYF.

This clone was seen more than once but under ten times. The chain joins TRBV19 to TRBJ1-2; maybe TRBD1 (5 bases). V was clipped by 2 bases and J by 0 bases, with 10 bases between them. The germline gives CDR1 LNHDA, CDR2 SQIVND (reference sequence). There are 15 residues in the CDR3. The CDR3 bases are TGTGCCAGTAGTATAACAGGCCGAGCTAACTATGGCTACACCTTC. Amino acid sequence: CASSITGRANYGYTF.

This clone turned up a few times. V usage is TRBV19 and J usage is TRBJ2-7; no clear D. Germline CDR1 is LNHDA and CDR2 is SQIVND (reference sequence). The CDR3 has 13 residues. V gave up 7 bases and J gave up 4 bases, with 14 bases separating them. For the CDR3, the DNA is TGTGCCAGTACCGTTTATCCAGGTTACGAGCAGTACTTC. It encodes CASTVYPGYEQYF.